This T cell receptor (beta chain) originates from a study of T-cell reconstitution after alpha-beta-depleted transplantation in children. Whole-study findings and limits: The study reportedly traced alpha-beta T cells about two months after transplant to several hundred expanded graft clones. A year post-transplant, T-cell counts and diversity derived mostly from newly produced T cells. Several patients had high TCRbeta diversity at day 60; it came from surviving recipient T cells and thymic progenitors.

This CDR3 region has 15 residues. Trimming removed 0 bases at V and 9 bases at J, with 18 bases between. Per the germline V gene, CDR1 is SGHTA and CDR2 is FQGNSA. This clonotype was counted many times. The antigen is not known. Preparation of the TCRbeta library was carried out with unique molecular identifiers. Each CDR3 protein gets one entry after TCRdb re-called the PCR reads with MiXCR. The sample shows roughly 76,000 distinct CDR3 sequences, about a tenth of them seen only once. Here the sequenced sample was PBMCs, taken before TCRalphabeta/CD19-depleted stem cell transplant. The chain carries TRBV7-2 and TRBJ2-7; D could derive from TRBD1 or TRBD2 (5 bases each). The clonotype was recovered from a boy younger than 18 with acute myeloid leukemia, due to receive a stem cell transplant. The CDR3 coding sequence is TGTGCCAGCAGCTTAGCGGTGGGGGTCTTCTTCGGGCAGTACTTC. It is translated as CASSLAVGVFFGQYF.